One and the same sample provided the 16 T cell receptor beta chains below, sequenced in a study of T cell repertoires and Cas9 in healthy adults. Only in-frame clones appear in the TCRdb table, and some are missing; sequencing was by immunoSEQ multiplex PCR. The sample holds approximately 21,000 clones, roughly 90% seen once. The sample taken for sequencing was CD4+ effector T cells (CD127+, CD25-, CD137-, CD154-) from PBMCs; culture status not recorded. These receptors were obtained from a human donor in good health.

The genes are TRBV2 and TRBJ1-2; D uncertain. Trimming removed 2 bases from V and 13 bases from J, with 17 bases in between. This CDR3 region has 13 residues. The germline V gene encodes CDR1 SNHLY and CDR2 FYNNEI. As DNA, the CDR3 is TGTGCCAGCAGTGAATTGGGCAGATCTTCCTGCACCTTC. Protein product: CASSELGRSSCTF.

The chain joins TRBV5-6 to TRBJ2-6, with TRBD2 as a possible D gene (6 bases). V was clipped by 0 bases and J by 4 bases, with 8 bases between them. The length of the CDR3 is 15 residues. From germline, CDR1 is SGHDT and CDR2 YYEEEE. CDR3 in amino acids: CASSLGAGGANVLTF. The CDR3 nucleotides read TGTGCCAGCAGCTTGGGTGCGGGAGGGGCCAACGTCCTGACTTTC.

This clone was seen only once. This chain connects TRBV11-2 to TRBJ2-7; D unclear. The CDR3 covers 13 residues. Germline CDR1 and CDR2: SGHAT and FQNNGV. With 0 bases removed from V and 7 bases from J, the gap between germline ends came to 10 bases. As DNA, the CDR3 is TGTGCCAGCAGCTTAGATGGGCCGAGGGAGCAGTACTTC. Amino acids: CASSLDGPREQYF.

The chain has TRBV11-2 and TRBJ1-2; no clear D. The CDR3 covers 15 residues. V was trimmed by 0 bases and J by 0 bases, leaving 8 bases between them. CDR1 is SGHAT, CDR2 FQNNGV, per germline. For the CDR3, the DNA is TGTGCCAGCAGCTTAGACTTGCAGCCTAACTATGGCTACACCTTC. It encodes CASSLDLQPNYGYTF.

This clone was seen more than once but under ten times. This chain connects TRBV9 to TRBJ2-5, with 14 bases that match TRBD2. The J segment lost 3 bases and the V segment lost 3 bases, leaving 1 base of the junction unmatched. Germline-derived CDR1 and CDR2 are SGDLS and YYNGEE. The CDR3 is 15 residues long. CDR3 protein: CASSGGLAGEETQYF. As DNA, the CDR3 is TGTGCCAGCAGCGGGGGACTAGCGGGGGAAGAGACCCAGTACTTC.

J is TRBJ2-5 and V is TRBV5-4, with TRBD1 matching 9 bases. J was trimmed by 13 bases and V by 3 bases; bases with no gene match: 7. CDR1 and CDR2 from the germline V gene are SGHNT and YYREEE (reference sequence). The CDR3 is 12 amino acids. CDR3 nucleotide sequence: TGTGCCAGCAGCTCCACAGGGGGCCCGCCGTACTTC. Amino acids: CASSSTGGPPYF.

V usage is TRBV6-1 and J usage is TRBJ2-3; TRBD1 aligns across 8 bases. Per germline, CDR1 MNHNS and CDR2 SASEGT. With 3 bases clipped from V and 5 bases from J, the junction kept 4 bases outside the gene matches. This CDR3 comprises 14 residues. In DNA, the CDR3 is TGTGCCAGCAGTGAGCAGGGGGCCGGAGATACGCAGTATTTT. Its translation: CASSEQGAGDTQYF.

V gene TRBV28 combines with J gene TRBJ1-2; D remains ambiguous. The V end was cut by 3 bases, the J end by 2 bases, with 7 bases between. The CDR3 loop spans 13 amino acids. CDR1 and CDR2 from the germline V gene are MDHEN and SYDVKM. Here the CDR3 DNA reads TGTGCCAGCAGTTTTTCTCGAAACTATGGCTACACCTTC. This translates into CASSFSRNYGYTF.

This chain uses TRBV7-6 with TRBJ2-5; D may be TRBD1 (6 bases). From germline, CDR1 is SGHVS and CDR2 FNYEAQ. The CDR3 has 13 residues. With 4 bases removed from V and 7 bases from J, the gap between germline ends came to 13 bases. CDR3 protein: CASSSGAVVTQYF. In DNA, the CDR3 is TGTGCCAGCAGCTCAGGGGCTGTGGTGACCCAGTACTTC.

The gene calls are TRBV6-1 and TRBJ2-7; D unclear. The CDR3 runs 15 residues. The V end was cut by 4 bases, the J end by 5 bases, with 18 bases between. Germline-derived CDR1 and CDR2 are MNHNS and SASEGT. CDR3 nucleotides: TGTGCCAGCAGTGTCCTGGGCCCCGGACGAAACGAGCAGTACTTC. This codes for CASSVLGPGRNEQYF.

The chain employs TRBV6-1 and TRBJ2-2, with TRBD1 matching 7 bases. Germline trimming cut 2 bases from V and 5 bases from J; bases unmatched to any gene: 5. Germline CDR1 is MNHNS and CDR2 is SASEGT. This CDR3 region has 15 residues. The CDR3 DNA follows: TGTGCCAGCAGTGAACGGCAGGGGGAAACCGGGGAGCTGTTTTTT. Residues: CASSERQGETGELFF.

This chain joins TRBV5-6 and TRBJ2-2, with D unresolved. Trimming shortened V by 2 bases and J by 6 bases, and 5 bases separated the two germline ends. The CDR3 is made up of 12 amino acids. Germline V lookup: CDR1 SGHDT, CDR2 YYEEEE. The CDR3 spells CASSFGSGELFF. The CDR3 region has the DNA TGTGCCAGCAGCTTCGGTTCCGGGGAGCTGTTTTTT. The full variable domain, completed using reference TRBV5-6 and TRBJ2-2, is DAGVTQSPTHLIKTRGQQVTLRCSPKSGHDTVSWYQQALGQGPQFIFQYYEEEERQRGNFPDRFSGHQFPNYSSELNVNALLLGDSALYLCASSFGSGELFFGEGSRLTVL.

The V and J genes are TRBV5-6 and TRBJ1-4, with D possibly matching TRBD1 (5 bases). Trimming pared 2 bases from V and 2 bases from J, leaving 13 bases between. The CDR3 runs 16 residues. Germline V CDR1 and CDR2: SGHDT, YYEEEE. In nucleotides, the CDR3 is TGTGCCAGCAGCTTCGGGGCAGGGAGCACTAATGAAAAACTGTTTTTT. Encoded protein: CASSFGAGSTNEKLFF.

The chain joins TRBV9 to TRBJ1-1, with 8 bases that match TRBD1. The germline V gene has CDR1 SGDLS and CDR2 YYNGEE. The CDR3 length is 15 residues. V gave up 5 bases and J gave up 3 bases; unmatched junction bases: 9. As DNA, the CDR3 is TGTGCCAGCAGTAGGACAGGGAATTCCGACACTGAAGCTTTCTTT. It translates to CASSRTGNSDTEAFF.

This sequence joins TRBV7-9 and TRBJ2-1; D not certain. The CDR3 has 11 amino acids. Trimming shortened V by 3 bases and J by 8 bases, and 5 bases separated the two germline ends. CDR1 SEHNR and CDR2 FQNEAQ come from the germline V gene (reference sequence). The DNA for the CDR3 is TGTGCCAGCAGCTTGTCTTATGAGCAGTTCTTC. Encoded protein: CASSLSYEQFF.

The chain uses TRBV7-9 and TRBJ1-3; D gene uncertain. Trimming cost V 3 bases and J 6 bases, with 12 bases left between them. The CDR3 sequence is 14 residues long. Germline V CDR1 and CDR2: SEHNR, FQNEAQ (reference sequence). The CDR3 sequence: CASSFSGDLNTIYF. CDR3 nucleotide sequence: TGTGCCAGCAGCTTTAGCGGGGATTTAAACACCATATATTTT.